This TCR beta chain was found in a study of response to subunit inactivated influenza vaccine. MiXCR, applied by TCRdb to the RT-PCR reads, yields one record per CDR3 protein. The sample yields about 540,000 distinct CDR3 sequences, approximately 22% seen once. The CDR3 has 14 amino acids. Germline values: CDR1 SGHTA, CDR2 FQGNSA. V lost 0 bases to trimming and J lost 9 bases, with 12 bases between them. This clonotype came up a few times. This sample was also put to use in a study of T cells expressing NK-cell markers. In that study: UMIs were included in TCR beta cDNA generated by 5'RACE template switching.

The gene calls are TRBV7-2 and TRBJ1-5; D remains ambiguous. The starting material was CD4+ T cells sorted from PBMCs, obtained 11 to 12 days after vaccination. This TCR derives from a man aged 45-65 years who received an inactivated influenza vaccine. In nucleotides, the CDR3 is TGTGCCAGCAGCTTAGCCCCAGTTACGGGGCCCCAGCATTTT. Translation: CASSLAPVTGPQHF.